The 26 T cell receptor beta chains below come from one sample, sequenced in a study of cytomegalovirus exposure and HLA in healthy donors. The PCR used 60 Vbeta and 13 Jbeta primers. Clones were read by immunoSEQ multiplex PCR, and TCRdb kept only the in-frame ones, dropping some. The repertoire holds roughly 150,000 clones, with approximately 80% as singletons. The sample consisted of PBMCs. These receptors all come from a male donor in good health and CMV-seronegative.

The chain uses TRBV7-9 and TRBJ2-7, with 9 bases fitting TRBD1. The germline gives CDR1 SEHNR, CDR2 FQNEAQ (reference sequence). The J segment lost 5 bases and the V segment lost 4 bases, leaving 9 bases of the junction unmatched. The CDR3 has 15 amino acids. As DNA, the CDR3 is TGTGCCAGCAGCTCTTCCCGGGACAGGGACGACGAGCAGTACTTC. The encoded protein is CASSSSRDRDDEQYF.

V usage is TRBV6-6 and J usage is TRBJ2-1; 8 nucleotides match TRBD2. J gave up 8 bases and V 0 bases, and 6 bases lay outside the gene matches. The length of the CDR3 is 15 residues. The germline V gene encodes CDR1 MNHNY and CDR2 SVGAGI (reference sequence). CDR3 loop: CASSYSIGRGDEQFF. The CDR3 bases are TGTGCCAGCAGTTACTCGATTGGGCGGGGGGATGAGCAGTTCTTC.

The chain joins TRBV27 to TRBJ1-5; TRBD1 agrees at 8 bases. J was trimmed by 7 bases and V by 2 bases; bases with no gene match: 4. This CDR3 spans 14 amino acids. The germline V gene encodes CDR1 MNHEY and CDR2 SMNVEV (reference sequence). The CDR3 here is CASSLQGAGQPQHF. CDR3 bases: TGTGCCAGCAGTTTACAGGGGGCTGGACAGCCCCAGCATTTT.

This clone has more than one count but fewer than ten. The CDR3 protein is CAIRDRSSGNTIYF. The CDR3 nucleotides are TGTGCCATACGGGACAGATCCTCTGGAAACACCATATATTTT. The chain carries TRBV2 and TRBJ1-3, with 7 positions matching TRBD1. Germline loops: CDR1 SNHLY, CDR2 FYNNEI. There are 14 residues in the CDR3. The junction had 6 bases not matched to a gene; V was cut back by 10 bases and J by 0 bases.

V gene TRBV11-3 combines with J gene TRBJ1-1, with a weak D call TRBD1 (5 bases). V lost 6 bases, J lost 2 bases, and 13 bases lay in between. The CDR3 consists of 14 residues. From germline, CDR1 is SGHNT and CDR2 YENEEA. CDR3 coding DNA: TGTGCCAGCAGTAAAACAGGCCGAAACACTGAAGCTTTCTTT. It codes for CASSKTGRNTEAFF.

This chain uses TRBV9 with TRBJ1-2; D remains ambiguous. The V gene lost 1 base and the J gene lost 4 bases, with 11 bases spanning the gap. The V gene's germline CDR1 is SGDLS and CDR2 YYNGEE. This CDR3 comprises 14 residues. CDR3 protein: CASSVSPSAYGYTF. As DNA, the CDR3 is TGTGCCAGCAGCGTATCACCCAGTGCCTATGGCTACACCTTC.

This clone was seen a handful of times. CDR3 loop: CASSQDPLLTYEQYF. In nucleotides, the CDR3 is TGCGCCAGCAGCCAAGATCCACTACTAACCTACGAGCAGTACTTC. The J gene is TRBJ2-7, the V gene TRBV4-1; D gene ambiguous. There are 15 residues in the CDR3. Per germline, CDR1 MGHRA and CDR2 YSYEKL. The V and J ends lost 0 bases and 2 bases respectively, with 11 bases between them.

The chain employs TRBV12-5 and TRBJ2-1; maybe TRBD2 (6 bases). The germline V and J ends were trimmed by 0 bases and 6 bases, with 15 bases remaining between them. Germline loops: CDR1 LGHNT, CDR2 FRNRAP. There are 16 residues in the CDR3. The CDR3 coding sequence is TGTGCTAGTGGTTTGGTAATGTTAGCTAGCGTCAATGAGCAGTTCTTC. Translating gives CASGLVMLASVNEQFF.

This rearrangement joins TRBV6-1 to TRBJ2-5; D unclear. Looked up from germline, CDR1 is MNHNS and CDR2 is SASEGT. The V and J ends lost 2 bases and 2 bases respectively, with 12 bases between them. The CDR3 loop spans 15 amino acids. The chain's CDR3 is CASSELTGRQETQYF. Here the CDR3 DNA reads TGTGCCAGCAGTGAACTCACGGGTAGACAAGAGACCCAGTACTTC.

The V gene is TRBV19, the J gene TRBJ1-2, with D hard to call. Germline assignment: CDR1 LNHDA and CDR2 SQIVND (reference sequence). The CDR3 consists of 14 residues. The germline V and J ends were trimmed by 3 bases and 4 bases, with 12 bases remaining between them. The DNA of the CDR3 is TGTGCCAGTAGTATTGGTAGACTCCCCTATGGCTACACCTTC. This encodes CASSIGRLPYGYTF.

This clone was counted only a few times. The rearrangement uses TRBV6-5 and TRBJ2-2, with TRBD2 identical over 7 bases. CDR3 length: 14 amino acids. V lost 2 bases to trimming and J lost 7 bases; unmatched junction nucleotides: 4. Per germline, CDR1 MNHEY and CDR2 SVGAGI. CDR3 DNA sequence: TGTGCCAGCAGTTACGGACTAGTCGGCGGGGAGCTGTTTTTT. Translated: CASSYGLVGGELFF.

This chain uses TRBV7-3 with TRBJ1-2, with TRBD1 identical over 7 bases. The V and J ends lost 5 bases and 1 base, in that order; junction bases with no gene match: 10. Germline V lookup: CDR1 SGHTA, CDR2 FQGTGA. The CDR3 has 16 amino acids. Written as DNA, the CDR3 is TGTGCCAGCAGCCAGACGACAGGGCAAGATAACTATGGCTACACCTTC. Residues: CASSQTTGQDNYGYTF. The full variable domain, in which reference TRBV7-3 and TRBJ1-2 provide the parts outside the CDR3, is GAGVSQTPSNKVTEKGKYVELRCDPISGHTALYWYRQSLGQGPEFLIYFQGTGAADDSGLPNDRFFAVRPEGSVSTLKIQRTERGDSAVYLCASSQTTGQDNYGYTFGSGTRLTVV.

This chain links TRBV5-8 with TRBJ1-2; a possible D gene is TRBD1 (5 bases). The CDR3 contains 15 residues. CDR1 is SGHTS, CDR2 YDEGEE, per germline. V was trimmed by 4 bases and J by 6 bases, leaving 19 bases between them. The CDR3 loop is CASSRRGVGTDGYTF. The CDR3 region has the DNA TGTGCCAGCAGCCGCCGGGGGGTCGGAACGGATGGCTACACCTTC.

This chain joins TRBV20-1 and TRBJ1-4, with D uncertain. Germline-derived CDR1 and CDR2 are DFQATT and SNEGSKA (reference sequence). Between the trimmed V and J ends, which lost 5 bases and 5 bases, there was a span of 6 bases. The CDR3 runs 11 residues. CDR3 in amino acids: CSAGLNEKLFF. The CDR3 DNA reads as TGCAGTGCTGGACTCAATGAAAAACTGTTTTTT.

The chain combines TRBV7-3 with TRBJ2-5, with D maybe TRBD2 (6 bases). CDR1 and CDR2 from the germline V gene are SGHTA and FQGTGA. The CDR3 runs 15 residues. V was pared by 5 bases and J by 5 bases, with 18 bases between. In DNA, the CDR3 is TGTGCCAGCAGCCCCATTGCCGGGGGTGGGGAGACCCAGTACTTC. Translated: CASSPIAGGGETQYF. The full variable domain, completed using reference TRBV7-3 and TRBJ2-5, is GAGVSQTPSNKVTEKGKYVELRCDPISGHTALYWYRQSLGQGPEFLIYFQGTGAADDSGLPNDRFFAVRPEGSVSTLKIQRTERGDSAVYLCASSPIAGGGETQYFGPGTRLLVL.

The chain carries TRBV5-1 and TRBJ1-2, with 10 nucleotides matching TRBD1. V shed 7 bases, J shed 4 bases, and the junction held 13 bases outside the gene matches. This CDR3 has 16 amino acids. Germline CDR1 and CDR2: SGHRS and YFSETQ. The CDR3 region has the DNA TGCGCCAGCTCAAGATGGGACAGGGGAGTTGGCTATGGCTACACCTTC. Its translation: CASSRWDRGVGYGYTF.

V is TRBV6-1 and J is TRBJ1-2, with 7 positions matching TRBD1. The CDR3 has 14 amino acids. V was clipped by 7 bases and J by 2 bases; unmatched bases: 7. Germline V CDR1 and CDR2: MNHNS, SASEGT. The CDR3 coding sequence is TGTGCCAGCACAGGGACAGCCTCGAACTATGGCTACACCTTC. Translating it yields CASTGTASNYGYTF.

The genes are TRBV5-6 and TRBJ1-1; D gene ambiguous. The CDR3 has 12 residues. The V gene lost 3 bases and the J gene lost 1 base, with 4 bases spanning the gap. Looked up from germline, CDR1 is SGHDT and CDR2 is YYEEEE. The chain's CDR3 is CASSSGNTEAFF. CDR3 sequence (DNA): TGTGCCAGCAGCTCGGGGAACACTGAAGCTTTCTTT.

V gene TRBV7-3 combines with J gene TRBJ1-1, with 9 bases fitting TRBD1. J gave up 5 bases and V 0 bases, and 4 bases lay outside the gene matches. The CDR3 extends over 15 amino acids. The germline gives CDR1 SGHTA, CDR2 FQGTGA. The CDR3 coding sequence is TGTGCCAGCAGCTTAACACAGGGGGCTAGAACTGAAGCTTTCTTT. The encoded protein is CASSLTQGARTEAFF.

The chain carries TRBV5-1 and TRBJ1-1, with 7 bases identical to TRBD1. Trimming cost V 2 bases and J 1 base; bases outside gene matches: 2. The germline V gene encodes CDR1 SGHRS and CDR2 YFSETQ. The CDR3 is 14 amino acids. The CDR3 coding sequence is TGCGCCAGCAGCTTAGGGGACAGGAACACTGAAGCTTTCTTT. This gives the protein CASSLGDRNTEAFF.

This clone came up once. The V and J genes are TRBV25-1 and TRBJ2-7; TRBD2 might be the D (6 bases). V lost 3 bases and J 1 base, leaving 7 bases between the germline ends. The CDR3 consists of 13 residues. CDR1 is MGHDK, CDR2 SYGVNS, per germline. The CDR3 coding sequence is TGTGCCAGCAGTGAGGGGGGTTCCTACGAGCAGTACTTC. Translating gives CASSEGGSYEQYF.

The count of this clone is one. This chain links TRBV6-1 with TRBJ2-4, with D possibly TRBD2 on 6 matching bases. Trimming took off 2 bases at V and 6 bases at J, with 17 bases between the two ends. This CDR3 comprises 16 residues. CDR1 MNHNS and CDR2 SASEGT come from the germline V gene. The CDR3 is CASSELPPGTGNIQYF. The CDR3 DNA follows: TGTGCCAGCAGTGAACTCCCCCCGGGGACTGGAAACATTCAGTACTTC.

This chain joins TRBV6-5 and TRBJ2-2, with a weak D call TRBD1 (6 bases). CDR3 size: 12 residues. Per germline, CDR1 MNHEY and CDR2 SVGAGI. V dropped 6 bases and J dropped 6 bases, with 8 bases sitting between them. CDR3 in DNA: TGTGCCAGCAGCCACAGGGCCGGGGAGCTGTTTTTT. The encoded protein is CASSHRAGELFF.

For the CDR3, the DNA is TGTGCCAGCAGCTTAGTACAGGCGGGGGGTGAAAAACTGTTTTTT. Translation: CASSLVQAGGEKLFF. This chain links TRBV7-2 with TRBJ1-4; D might be TRBD1 (5 bases). CDR3 length: 15 amino acids. Germline values: CDR1 SGHTA, CDR2 FQGNSA. Trimming removed 1 base from V and 7 bases from J, with 13 bases in between.

The genes are TRBV4-1 and TRBJ1-3; D call uncertain. The ends were cut back, 0 bases at V and 0 bases at J, with 12 bases in the middle. Germline V CDR1 and CDR2: MGHRA, YSYEKL. CDR3 length: 17 residues. CDR3 protein: CASSQDGENFSGNTIYF. Here the CDR3 DNA reads TGCGCCAGCAGCCAAGATGGGGAGAATTTCTCTGGAAACACCATATATTTT.

This clone has a single count. The rearrangement links TRBV7-8 to TRBJ2-3, with 10 bases aligning to TRBD2. V trimming: 1 base; J trimming: 4 bases; junction bases outside the gene matches: 2. The germline V gene has CDR1 SGHVS and CDR2 FQNEAQ. The CDR3 length is 15 residues. The CDR3 nucleotides read TGTGCCAGCAGCTTAGTAGCGGGAGGCCCAGATACGCAGTATTTT. This codes for CASSLVAGGPDTQYF.